This T cell receptor beta chain was sequenced for a study of spatial heterogeneity in lung cancer. The overall study: Across the raw uncorrected reads, a unique TCR and UMI combination was observed, on average, more than ten times.

Indicated time point: sample taken at primary tumor resection. Whole RNA came from tumor, nontumor lung or frozen PBMC and was sequenced without being sorted. Patients with untreated early-stage non-small cell lung cancer, numbering some 68, were the donors. Each molecule of TCR cDNA was tagged with one unique molecular identifier. Using its own MiXCR run on the 5' RACE reads, TCRdb lists one record per CDR3 protein. The table lists under 100,000 distinct CDR3 sequences, approximately 8.2% of them singletons, with roughly 7.2% in the top ten. The V gene's germline CDR1 is SGHRS and CDR2 YFSETQ. The V segment lost 1 base and the J segment 5 bases; nucleotides outside the gene matches: 11. The CDR3 is 16 residues long.

This specimen was PBMCs, taken at surgery. The chain joins TRBV5-1 to TRBJ2-5, with TRBD2 identical over 7 bases. The sequence was obtained from a male donor with early-stage non-small cell lung cancer. The CDR3 DNA reads TGCGCCAGCAGCTTGAGGCGCGGGAGCGGCGAGGAGACCCAGTACTTC. It translates to CASSLRRGSGEETQYF.